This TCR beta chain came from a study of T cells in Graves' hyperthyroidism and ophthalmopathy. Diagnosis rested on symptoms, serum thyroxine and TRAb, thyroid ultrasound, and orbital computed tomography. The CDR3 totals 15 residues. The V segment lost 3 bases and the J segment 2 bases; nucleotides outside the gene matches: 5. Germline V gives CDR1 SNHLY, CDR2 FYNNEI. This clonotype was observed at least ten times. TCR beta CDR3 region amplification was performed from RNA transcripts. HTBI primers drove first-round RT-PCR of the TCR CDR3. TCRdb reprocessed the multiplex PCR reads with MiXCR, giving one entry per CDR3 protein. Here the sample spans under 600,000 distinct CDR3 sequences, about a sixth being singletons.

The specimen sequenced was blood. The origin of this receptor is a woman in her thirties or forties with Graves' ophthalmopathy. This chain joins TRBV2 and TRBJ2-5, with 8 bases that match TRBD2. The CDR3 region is CASSDARGDQETQYF. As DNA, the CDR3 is TGTGCCAGCAGTGATGCGCGGGGGGATCAAGAGACCCAGTACTTC.